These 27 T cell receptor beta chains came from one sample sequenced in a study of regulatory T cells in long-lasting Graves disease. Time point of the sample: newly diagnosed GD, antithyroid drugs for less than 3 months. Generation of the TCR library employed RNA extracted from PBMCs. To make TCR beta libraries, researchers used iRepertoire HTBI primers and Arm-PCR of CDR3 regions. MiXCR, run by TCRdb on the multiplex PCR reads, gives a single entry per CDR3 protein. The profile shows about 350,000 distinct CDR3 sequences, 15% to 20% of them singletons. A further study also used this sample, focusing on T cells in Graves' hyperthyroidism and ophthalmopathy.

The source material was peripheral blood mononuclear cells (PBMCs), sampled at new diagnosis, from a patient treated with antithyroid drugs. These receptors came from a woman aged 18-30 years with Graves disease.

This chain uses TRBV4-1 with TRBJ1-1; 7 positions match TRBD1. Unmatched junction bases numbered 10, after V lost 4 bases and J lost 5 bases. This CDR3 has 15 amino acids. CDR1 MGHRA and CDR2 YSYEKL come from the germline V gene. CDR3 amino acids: CASSPREGAKTEAFF. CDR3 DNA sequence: TGCGCCAGCAGCCCAAGGGAGGGGGCTAAGACTGAAGCTTTCTTT.

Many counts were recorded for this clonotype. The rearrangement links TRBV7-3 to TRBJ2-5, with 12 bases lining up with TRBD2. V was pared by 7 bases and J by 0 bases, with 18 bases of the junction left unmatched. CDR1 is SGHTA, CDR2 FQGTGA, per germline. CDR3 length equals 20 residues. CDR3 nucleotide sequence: TGTGCCAGCACCCCAAGGTGGCTAGCGGGGGGGGGTCGTCACCAAGAGACCCAGTACTTC. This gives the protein CASTPRWLAGGGRHQETQYF.

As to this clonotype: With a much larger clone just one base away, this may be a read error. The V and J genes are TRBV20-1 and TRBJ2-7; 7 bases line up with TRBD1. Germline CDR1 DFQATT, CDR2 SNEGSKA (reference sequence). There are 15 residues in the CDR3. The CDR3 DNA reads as TGCAATGCTCAGACAACAGGGGAAAGCTCCTACGAGCAGTACTTC. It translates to CNAQTTGESSYEQYF.

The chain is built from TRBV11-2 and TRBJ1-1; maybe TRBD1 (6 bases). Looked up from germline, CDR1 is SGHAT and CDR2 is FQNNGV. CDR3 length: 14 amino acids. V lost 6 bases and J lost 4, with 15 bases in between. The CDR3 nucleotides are TGTGCCAGCAGTTGGGGGCTCAGGGGCACTGAAGCTTTCTTT. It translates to CASSWGLRGTEAFF.

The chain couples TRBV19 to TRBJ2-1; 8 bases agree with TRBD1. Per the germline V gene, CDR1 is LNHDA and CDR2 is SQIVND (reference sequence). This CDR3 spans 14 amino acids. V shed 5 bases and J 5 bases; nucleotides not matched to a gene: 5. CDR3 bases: TGTGCCAGTAGTTCAGGGGGCCGTAACAATGAGCAGTTCTTC. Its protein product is CASSSGGRNNEQFF. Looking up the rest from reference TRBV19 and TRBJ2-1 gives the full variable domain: DGGITQSPKYLFRKEGQNVTLSCEQNLNHDAMYWYRQDPGQGLRLIYYSQIVNDFQKGDIAEGYSVSREKKESFPLTVTSAQKNPTAFYLCASSSGGRNNEQFFGPGTRLTVL.

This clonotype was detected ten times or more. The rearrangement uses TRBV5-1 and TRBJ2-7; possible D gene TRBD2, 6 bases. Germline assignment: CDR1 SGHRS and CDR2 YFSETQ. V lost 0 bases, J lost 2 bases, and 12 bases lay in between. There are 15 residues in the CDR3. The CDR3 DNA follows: TGCGCCAGCAGCTTGGGAGGGCGGGGTGCCTACGAGCAGTACTTC. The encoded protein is CASSLGGRGAYEQYF.

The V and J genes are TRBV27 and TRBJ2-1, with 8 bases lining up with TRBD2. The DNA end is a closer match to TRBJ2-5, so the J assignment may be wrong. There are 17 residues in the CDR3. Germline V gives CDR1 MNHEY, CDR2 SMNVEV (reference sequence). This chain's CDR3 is CASSSLPAGVEQETQYF. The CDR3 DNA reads TGTGCCAGCAGTTCACTCCCAGCGGGAGTTGAGCAAGAGACCCAGTACTTC.

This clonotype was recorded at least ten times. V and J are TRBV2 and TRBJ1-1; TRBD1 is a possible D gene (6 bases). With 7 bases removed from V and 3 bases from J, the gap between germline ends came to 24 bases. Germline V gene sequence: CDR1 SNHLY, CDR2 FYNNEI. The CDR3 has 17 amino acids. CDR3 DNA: TGTGCCAGCATCGATGGCTCGCGGCGGGGGCGAGACACTGAAGCTTTCTTT. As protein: CASIDGSRRGRDTEAFF.

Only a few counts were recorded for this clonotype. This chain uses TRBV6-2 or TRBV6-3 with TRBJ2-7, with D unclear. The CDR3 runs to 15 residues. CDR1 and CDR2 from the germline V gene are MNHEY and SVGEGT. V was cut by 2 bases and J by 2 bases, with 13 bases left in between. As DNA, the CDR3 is TGTGCCAGCAGTTACGAAAGAGTTTATCCCTACGAGCAGTACTTC. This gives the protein CASSYERVYPYEQYF.

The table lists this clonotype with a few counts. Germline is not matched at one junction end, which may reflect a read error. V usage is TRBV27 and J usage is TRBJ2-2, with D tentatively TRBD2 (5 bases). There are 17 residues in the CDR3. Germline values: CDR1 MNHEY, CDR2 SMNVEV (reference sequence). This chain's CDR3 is CVSSTLRASGSTGELFF. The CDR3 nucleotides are TGTGTCAGCAGTACATTGAGGGCCAGTGGGAGCACCGGGGAGCTGTTTTTT.

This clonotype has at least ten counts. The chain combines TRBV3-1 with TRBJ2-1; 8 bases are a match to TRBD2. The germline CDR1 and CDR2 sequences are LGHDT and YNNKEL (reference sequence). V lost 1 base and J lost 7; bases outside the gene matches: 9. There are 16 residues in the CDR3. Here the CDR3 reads CASSQAIGGAGNEQFF. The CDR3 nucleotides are TGTGCCAGCAGCCAAGCTATCGGGGGGGCCGGAAATGAGCAGTTCTTC.

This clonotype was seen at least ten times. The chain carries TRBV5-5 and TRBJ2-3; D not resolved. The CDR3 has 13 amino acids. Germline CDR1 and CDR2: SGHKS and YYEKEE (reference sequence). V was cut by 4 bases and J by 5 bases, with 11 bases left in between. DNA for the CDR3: TGTGCCAGCAGCCCCAACACCGAAGATACGCAGTATTTT. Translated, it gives CASSPNTEDTQYF.

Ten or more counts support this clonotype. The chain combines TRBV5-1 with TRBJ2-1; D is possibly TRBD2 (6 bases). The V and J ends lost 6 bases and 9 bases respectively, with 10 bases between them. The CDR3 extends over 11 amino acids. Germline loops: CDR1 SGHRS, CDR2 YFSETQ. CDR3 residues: CASNFGGEQFF. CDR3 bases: TGCGCCAGCAACTTCGGGGGTGAGCAGTTCTTC. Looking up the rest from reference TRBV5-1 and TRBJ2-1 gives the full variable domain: KAGVTQTPRYLIKTRGQQVTLSCSPISGHRSVSWYQQTPGQGLQFLFEYFSETQRNKGNFPGRFSGRQFSNSRSEMNVSTLELGDSALYLCASNFGGEQFFGPGTRLTVL.

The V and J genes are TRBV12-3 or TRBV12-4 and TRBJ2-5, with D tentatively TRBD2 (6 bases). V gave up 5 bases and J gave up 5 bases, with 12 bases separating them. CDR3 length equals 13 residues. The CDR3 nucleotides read TGTGCCAGCAGTCGACTAGTGCGGGAGACCCAGTACTTC. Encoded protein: CASSRLVRETQYF.

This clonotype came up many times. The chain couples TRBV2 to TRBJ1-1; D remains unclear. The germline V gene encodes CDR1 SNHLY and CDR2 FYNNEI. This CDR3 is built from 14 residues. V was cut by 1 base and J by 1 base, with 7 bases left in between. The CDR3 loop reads CASSEDAANTEAFF. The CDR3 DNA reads TGTGCCAGCAGTGAAGATGCGGCGAACACTGAAGCTTTCTTT.

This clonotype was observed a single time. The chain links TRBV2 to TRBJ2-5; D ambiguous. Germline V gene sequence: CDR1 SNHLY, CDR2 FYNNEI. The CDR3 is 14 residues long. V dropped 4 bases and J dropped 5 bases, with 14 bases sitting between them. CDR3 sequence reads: CASSGKGRLETQYF. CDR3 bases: TGTGCCAGCAGTGGGAAAGGCAGGCTGGAGACCCAGTACTTC.

CDR3 DNA sequence: TGTGCCATCAGTGGACCGGGACAGAATGAAAAACTGTTTTTT. Protein sequence: CAISGPGQNEKLFF. The gene calls are TRBV10-3 and TRBJ1-4; 7 bases match TRBD1. Germline CDR1 is ENHRY and CDR2 is SYGVKD. This CDR3 has 14 amino acids. V lost 4 bases, J lost 5 bases, and 4 bases stayed unmatched.

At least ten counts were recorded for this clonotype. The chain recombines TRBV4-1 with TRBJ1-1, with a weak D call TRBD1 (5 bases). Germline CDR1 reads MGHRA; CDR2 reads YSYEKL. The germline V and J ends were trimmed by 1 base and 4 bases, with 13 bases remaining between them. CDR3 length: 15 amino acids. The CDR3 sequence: CASSQGRGTGTEAFF. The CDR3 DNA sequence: TGCGCCAGCAGCCAAGGAAGGGGTACGGGCACTGAAGCTTTCTTT.

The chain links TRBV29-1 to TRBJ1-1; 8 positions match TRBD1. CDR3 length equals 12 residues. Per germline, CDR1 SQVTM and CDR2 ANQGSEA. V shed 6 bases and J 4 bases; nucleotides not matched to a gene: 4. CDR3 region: CSVTGAVTEAFF. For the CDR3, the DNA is TGCAGCGTGACAGGGGCTGTCACTGAAGCTTTCTTT.

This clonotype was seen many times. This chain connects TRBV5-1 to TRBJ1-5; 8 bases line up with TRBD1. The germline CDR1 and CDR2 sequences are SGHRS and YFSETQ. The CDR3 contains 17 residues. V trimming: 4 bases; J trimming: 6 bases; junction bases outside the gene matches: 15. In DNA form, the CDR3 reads TGCGCCAGCAGCCTGGACAGGGCGAGAAATAGGCGTCAGCCCCAGCATTTT. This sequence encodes CASSLDRARNRRQPQHF.

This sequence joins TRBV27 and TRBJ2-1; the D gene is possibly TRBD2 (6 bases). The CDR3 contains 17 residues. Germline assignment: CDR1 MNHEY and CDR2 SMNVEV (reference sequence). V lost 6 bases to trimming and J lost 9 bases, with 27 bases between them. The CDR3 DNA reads TGTGCCAGCAGGTCCGGGGACTTATCACCCCTCTCGGGTGAGCAGTTCTTC. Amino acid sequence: CASRSGDLSPLSGEQFF.

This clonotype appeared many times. The CDR3 loop is CASRTPTGEQYF. In nucleotides, the CDR3 is TGTGCCAGCAGGACGCCGACGGGGGAGCAGTACTTC. J is TRBJ2-7 and V is TRBV28; possible D gene TRBD2, 5 bases. Trimming stripped 6 bases from V and 7 bases from J, with 13 bases between. Germline V gene data show CDR1 as MDHEN and CDR2 as SYDVKM. This CDR3 is 12 amino acids long.

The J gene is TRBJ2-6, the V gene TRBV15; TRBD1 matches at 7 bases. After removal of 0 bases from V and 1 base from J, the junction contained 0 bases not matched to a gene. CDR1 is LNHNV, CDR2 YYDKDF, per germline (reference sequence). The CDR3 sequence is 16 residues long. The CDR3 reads CATSRDRGSGANVLTF. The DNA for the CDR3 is TGTGCCACCAGCAGAGACAGGGGGTCTGGGGCCAACGTCCTGACTTTC.

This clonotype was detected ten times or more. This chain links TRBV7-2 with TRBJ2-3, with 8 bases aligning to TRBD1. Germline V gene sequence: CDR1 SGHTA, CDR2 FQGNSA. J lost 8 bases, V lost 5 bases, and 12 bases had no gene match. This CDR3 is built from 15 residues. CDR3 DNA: TGTGCCAGCAGCCCAACTAACAGGGGGGTCGGTACGCAGTATTTT. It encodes CASSPTNRGVGTQYF.

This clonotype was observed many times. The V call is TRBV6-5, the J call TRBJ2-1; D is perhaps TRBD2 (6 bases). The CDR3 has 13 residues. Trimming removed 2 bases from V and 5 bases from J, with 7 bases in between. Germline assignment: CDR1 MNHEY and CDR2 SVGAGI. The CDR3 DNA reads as TGTGCCAGCAGTTACGGGACTGACAATGAGCAGTTCTTC. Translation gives CASSYGTDNEQFF.

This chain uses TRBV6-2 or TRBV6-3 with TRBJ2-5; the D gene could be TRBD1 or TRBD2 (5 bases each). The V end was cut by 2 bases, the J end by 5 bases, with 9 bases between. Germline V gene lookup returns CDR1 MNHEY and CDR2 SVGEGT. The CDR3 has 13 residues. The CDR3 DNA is TGTGCCAGCAGTTACCAGGGAGATGAGACCCAGTACTTC. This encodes CASSYQGDETQYF.

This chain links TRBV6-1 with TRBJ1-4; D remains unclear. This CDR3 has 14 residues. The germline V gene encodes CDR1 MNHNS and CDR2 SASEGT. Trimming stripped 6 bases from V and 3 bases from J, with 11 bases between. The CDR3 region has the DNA TGTGCCAGCAGGGAGACAAGCCCTAATGAAAAACTGTTTTTT. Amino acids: CASRETSPNEKLFF.